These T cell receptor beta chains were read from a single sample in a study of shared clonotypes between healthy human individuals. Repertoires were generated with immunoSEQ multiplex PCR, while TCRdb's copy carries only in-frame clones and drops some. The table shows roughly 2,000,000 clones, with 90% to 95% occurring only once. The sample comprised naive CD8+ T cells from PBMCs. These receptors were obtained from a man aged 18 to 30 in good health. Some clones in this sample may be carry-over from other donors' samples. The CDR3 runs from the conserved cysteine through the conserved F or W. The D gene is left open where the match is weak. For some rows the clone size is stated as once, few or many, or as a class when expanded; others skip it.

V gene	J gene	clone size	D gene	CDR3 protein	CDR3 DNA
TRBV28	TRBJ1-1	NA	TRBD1	CASRYRQGWNTEAFF	TGTGCCAGCAGATACCGACAGGGGTGGAACACTGAAGCTTTCTTT
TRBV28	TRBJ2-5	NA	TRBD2	CASSLWGRARETQYF	TGTGCCAGCAGTTTATGGGGGAGGGCCCGAGAGACCCAGTACTTC
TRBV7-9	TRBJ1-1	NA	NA	CASSLTGLNTEAFF	TGTGCCAGCAGCCTGACGGGGCTGAACACTGAAGCTTTCTTT
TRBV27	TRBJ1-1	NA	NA	CASSLAGTNTEAFF	TGTGCCAGCAGTTTAGCAGGGACAAACACTGAAGCTTTCTTT
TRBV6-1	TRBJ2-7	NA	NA	CASSELRYYEQYF	TGTGCCAGCAGTGAACTACGCTACTACGAGCAGTACTTC
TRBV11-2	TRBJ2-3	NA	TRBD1	CASSTRTGATDTQYF	TGTGCCAGCAGCACACGGACAGGGGCAACAGATACGCAGTATTTT
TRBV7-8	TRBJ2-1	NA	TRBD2	CASSLALAGGPLNNEQFF	TGTGCCAGCAGCTTAGCTCTAGCGGGAGGCCCGCTAAACAATGAGCAGTTCTTC
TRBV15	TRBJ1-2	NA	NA	CATSRSGSNGYTF	TGTGCCACCAGCAGATCGGGGAGCAATGGCTACACCTTC
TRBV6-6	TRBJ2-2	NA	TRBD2	CASSALGGTGELFF	TGTGCCAGCAGTGCCCTCGGGGGGACCGGGGAGCTGTTTTTT
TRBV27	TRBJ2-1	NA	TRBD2	CASSFGTGGDEQFF	TGTGCCAGCAGTTTTGGTACGGGAGGGGATGAGCAGTTCTTC
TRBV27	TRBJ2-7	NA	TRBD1	CASSSSAGTVSYEQYF	TGTGCCAGCAGTTCTTCCGCCGGGACAGTTTCCTACGAGCAGTACTTC
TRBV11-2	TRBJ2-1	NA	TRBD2	CASSSTSGRGNEQFF	TGTGCCAGCAGCTCTACTAGCGGGAGGGGGAATGAGCAGTTCTTC
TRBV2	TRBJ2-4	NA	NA	CASSERGSGNIQYF	TGTGCCAGCAGTGAACGAGGGAGCGGGAACATTCAGTACTTC
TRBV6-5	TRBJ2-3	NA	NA	CASSYQGTPDTQYF	TGTGCCAGCAGTTACCAGGGGACTCCGGATACGCAGTATTTT
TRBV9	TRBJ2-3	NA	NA	CASSPLSRVTDTQYF	TGTGCCAGCAGCCCCCTCTCGCGGGTCACAGATACGCAGTATTTT
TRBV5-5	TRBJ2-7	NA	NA	CASTNVYEQYF	TGTGCCAGCACCAACGTCTACGAGCAGTACTTC
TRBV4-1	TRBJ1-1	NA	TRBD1	CASSQVARGDTEAFF	TGCGCCAGCAGCCAAGTAGCCAGGGGGGACACTGAAGCTTTCTTT
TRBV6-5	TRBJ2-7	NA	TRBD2	CASSYPTTSGSYEQYF	TGTGCCAGCAGTTACCCTACTACTAGCGGCTCCTACGAGCAGTACTTC
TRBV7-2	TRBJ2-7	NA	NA	CASSFARTDYEQYF	TGTGCCAGCAGCTTTGCTCGGACAGACTACGAGCAGTACTTC
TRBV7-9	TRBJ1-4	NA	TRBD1	CASSSTGGDEKLFF	TGTGCCAGCAGCTCGACAGGGGGCGATGAAAAACTGTTTTTT
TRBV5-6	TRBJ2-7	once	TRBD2	CASSLASGGWYEQYF	TGTGCCAGCAGCTTGGCTTCGGGAGGTTGGTACGAGCAGTACTTC
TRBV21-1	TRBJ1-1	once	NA	CASRQQGSVAFF	TGTGCCAGCAGACAACAAGGCTCGGTAGCTTTCTTT
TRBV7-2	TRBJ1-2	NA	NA	CASSLDASNYGYTF	TGTGCCAGCAGCTTAGACGCCAGCAACTATGGCTACACCTTC
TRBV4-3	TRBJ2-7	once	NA	CASSQDLGGTSYEQYF	TGCGCCAGCAGCCAAGATTTGGGGGGCACCTCCTACGAGCAGTACTTC
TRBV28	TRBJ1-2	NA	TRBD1	CASSFPKQGMRYGYTF	TGTGCCAGCAGTTTTCCAAAACAGGGGATGCGATATGGCTACACCTTC
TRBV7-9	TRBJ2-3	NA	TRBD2	CASSQLAGVPDTQYF	TGTGCCAGCAGCCAACTAGCGGGAGTACCAGATACGCAGTATTTT
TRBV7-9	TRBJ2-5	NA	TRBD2	CASSLNEGGETQYF	TGTGCCAGCAGCTTGAACGAGGGAGGGGAGACCCAGTACTTC
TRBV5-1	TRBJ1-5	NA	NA	CASSWKLGLEEISNQPQHF	TGCGCCAGCAGCTGGAAATTGGGTTTGGAGGAGATTAGCAATCAGCCCCAGCATTTT
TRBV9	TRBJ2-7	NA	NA	CASSVDGQPYEQYF	TGTGCCAGCAGCGTAGACGGTCAGCCCTACGAGCAGTACTTC
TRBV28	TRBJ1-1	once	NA	CASSSPGVLNTEAFF	TGTGCCAGCAGTTCGCCAGGGGTCCTGAACACTGAAGCTTTCTTT
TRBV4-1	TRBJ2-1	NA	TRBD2	CASSPTGLAGGHEQFF	TGCGCCAGCAGCCCGACCGGACTAGCGGGAGGGCATGAGCAGTTCTTC
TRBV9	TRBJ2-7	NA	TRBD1	CASSATGQASYEQYF	TGTGCCAGCAGCGCAACAGGACAGGCCTCCTACGAGCAGTACTTC
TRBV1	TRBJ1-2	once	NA	CTSPNYGYTF	TGCACCAGCCCCAACTATGGCTACACCTTC
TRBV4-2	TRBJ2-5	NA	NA	CASSQDLAAEGETQYF	TGTGCCAGCAGCCAAGATCTCGCAGCCGAGGGGGAGACCCAGTACTTC
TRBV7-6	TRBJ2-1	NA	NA	CASSLEASVGNEQFF	TGTGCCAGCAGCTTAGAGGCTAGCGTGGGCAATGAGCAGTTCTTC
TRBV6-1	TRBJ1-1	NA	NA	CASRMGRAEAFF	TGTGCCAGCAGAATGGGTCGGGCTGAAGCTTTCTTT
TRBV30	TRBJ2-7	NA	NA	CAWRRDSYPYEQYF	TGTGCCTGGAGGCGGGACAGCTATCCCTACGAGCAGTACTTC
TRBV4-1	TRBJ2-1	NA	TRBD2	CASSHLPSGYNEQFF	TGCGCCAGCAGCCACCTCCCTAGCGGATACAATGAGCAGTTCTTC
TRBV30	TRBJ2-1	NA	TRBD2	CAWSGTKGNEQFF	TGTGCCTGGAGCGGGACTAAGGGCAATGAGCAGTTCTTC
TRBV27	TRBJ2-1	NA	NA	CASRTGRTDNEQFF	TGTGCCAGCAGGACGGGACGGACCGACAATGAGCAGTTCTTC
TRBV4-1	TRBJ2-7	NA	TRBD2	CASSHRLAGDYEQYF	TGCGCCAGCAGCCACAGACTAGCGGGAGATTACGAGCAGTACTTC
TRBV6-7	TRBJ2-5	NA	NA	CASSRDIETQYF	TGTGCCAGCAGCCGGGACATCGAGACCCAGTACTTC
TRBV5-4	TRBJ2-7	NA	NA	CASRMEGLSDEQYF	TGTGCCAGCAGAATGGAGGGTCTGTCTGACGAGCAGTACTTC
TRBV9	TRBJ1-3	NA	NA	CASSHTVGGFSGNTIYF	TGTGCCAGCAGCCACACGGTAGGGGGATTCTCTGGAAACACCATATATTTT
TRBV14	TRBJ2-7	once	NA	CASSQEERTAAYEQYF	TGTGCCAGCAGCCAAGAAGAACGGACAGCCGCCTACGAGCAGTACTTC
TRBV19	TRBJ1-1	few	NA	CASRRQNTEAFF	TGTGCCAGTAGGCGACAGAACACTGAAGCTTTCTTT
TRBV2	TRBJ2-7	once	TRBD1	CASIQTGGDEQYF	TGTGCCAGCATCCAGACAGGGGGCGACGAGCAGTACTTC
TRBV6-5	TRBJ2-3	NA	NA	CASSYSALADTQYF	TGTGCCAGCAGTTACTCGGCCTTAGCGGATACGCAGTATTTT
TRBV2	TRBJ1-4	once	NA	CASSDQTWGDEKLFF	TGTGCCAGCAGCGACCAGACTTGGGGAGATGAAAAACTGTTTTTT